Listed here is a single TCR beta chain. The antigen is unknown. TCRdb's table, derived via immunoSEQ multiplex PCR, lists solely in-frame clones and lacks some. The sample records around 350,000 clones, about 91% being singletons. Germline lookup yields CDR1 SNHLY and CDR2 FYNNEI. The CDR3 loop spans 18 amino acids. V dropped 6 bases and J dropped 6; count of bases not matched to a gene: 20. The record originates from a study of Ad26.COV2.S vaccination and SARS-CoV-2 variants. Findings and caveats of the study: Similar non-spike TCR breadth was seen in vaccine and placebo recipients. It was reported that spike-specific CD8+ and CD4+ T cell responses were substantially broad after vaccination. Spike-specific TCR breadth was greater in vaccine than placebo recipients.

This receptor was taken from a human donor who had recovered from COVID-19. The sample here was peripheral blood, taken after recovery from COVID-19. V and J are TRBV2 and TRBJ2-1; 7 nucleotides agree with TRBD1. The CDR3 protein is CASSGSRGLGERGNEQFF. In DNA form, the CDR3 reads TGTGCCAGCAGCGGATCGAGGGGGCTGGGTGAGAGGGGCAATGAGCAGTTCTTC. The entire variable domain, with the rest obtained from reference TRBV2 and TRBJ2-1, is as follows: EPEVTQTPSHQVTQMGQEVILRCVPISNHLYFYWYRQILGQKVEFLVSFYNNEISEKSEIFDDQFSVERPDGSNFTLKIRSTKLEDSAMYFCASSGSRGLGERGNEQFFGPGTRLTVL.